These 4 T cell receptor beta chains were all obtained from the same sample, sequenced in a study of Ad26.COV2.S vaccination and SARS-CoV-2 variants. Profiled with immunoSEQ multiplex PCR; TCRdb holds only in-frame clones, not every one. The table has about 87,000 clones, around 82% seen once. Sequenced material: peripheral blood, taken after recovery from COVID-19. Source of these receptors: a human donor who had recovered from COVID-19.

V gene TRBV5-1 combines with J gene TRBJ2-5, with 9 bases lining up with TRBD2. V lost 2 bases and J lost 2; bases outside the gene matches: 4. The V gene's germline CDR1 is SGHRS and CDR2 YFSETQ. The CDR3 is made up of 15 amino acids. The CDR3 spells CASSFSGSPQETQYF. CDR3 coding DNA: TGCGCCAGCAGCTTTAGCGGGAGTCCTCAAGAGACCCAGTACTTC.

The chain links TRBV28 to TRBJ2-5; 8 positions agree with TRBD2. Germline V gives CDR1 MDHEN, CDR2 SYDVKM. V was pared by 4 bases and J by 9 bases, with 10 bases of the junction left unmatched. This CDR3 has 14 amino acids. CDR3 amino acids: CASSSNREGLAQYF. Here the CDR3 DNA reads TGTGCCAGCAGTTCGAACCGGGAGGGATTGGCCCAGTACTTC.

The V call is TRBV10-2, the J call TRBJ2-5, with unresolved D. Looked up from germline, CDR1 is WSHSY and CDR2 is SAAADI. This CDR3 contains 11 residues. V was trimmed by 6 bases and J by 0 bases, leaving 2 bases between them. The CDR3 bases are TGCGCCAGCAGAGACCAAGAGACCCAGTACTTC. Translation: CASRDQETQYF.

The gene calls are TRBV11-3 and TRBJ2-3; D may be TRBD2 (5 bases). The CDR3 has 15 residues. Germline CDR1 SGHNT, CDR2 YENEEA. Trimming pared 8 bases from V and 4 bases from J, leaving 19 bases between. CDR3 sequence reads: CASRHWSGGADTQYF. As DNA, the CDR3 is TGTGCCAGCCGTCACTGGTCCGGAGGTGCAGATACGCAGTATTTT.